These 30 T cell receptor beta chains were all obtained from the same sample, sequenced in a study of graft-versus-host responses after intestinal transplantation. Sequenced by immunoSEQ multiplex PCR; TCRdb stores in-frame clones only, minus some. Among about 130,000 clones listed, around 90% were seen once. These receptors lack a known antigen. The sequencing used unstimulated CD4+ T cells sorted from spleen or lymph node cells, collected before intestinal transplant. All receptors come from a human donor who received an intestinal transplant.

The chain has TRBV15 and TRBJ2-7, with a weak D call TRBD2 (6 bases). The ends were cut back, 0 bases at V and 2 bases at J, with 14 bases in the middle. Per germline, CDR1 LNHNV and CDR2 YYDKDF (reference sequence). The CDR3 extends over 16 amino acids. The CDR3 DNA reads as TGTGCCACCAGCAGAGATTTTCTTAGCGGCACCTACGAGCAGTACTTC. Translated, it gives CATSRDFLSGTYEQYF.

The chain is built from TRBV10-2 and TRBJ2-1; 12 bases are a match to TRBD2. The CDR3 runs to 15 residues. Germline trimming cut 8 bases from V and 7 bases from J; bases unmatched to any gene: 9. Germline V lookup: CDR1 WSHSY, CDR2 SAAADI. The CDR3 spells CASPAQLAGGNEQFF. The CDR3, as DNA: TGCGCCAGCCCTGCACAACTAGCGGGAGGAAATGAGCAGTTCTTC.

The rearrangement uses TRBV6-1 and TRBJ2-7; no clear D gene. The germline V gene encodes CDR1 MNHNS and CDR2 SASEGT. CDR3 length equals 10 residues. V was clipped by 6 bases and J by 9 bases, with 9 bases between them. The CDR3 loop reads CASSTKGQYF. In nucleotides, the CDR3 is TGTGCCAGCAGCACCAAAGGGCAGTACTTC.

J is TRBJ2-5 and V is TRBV7-3; TRBD1 matches at 8 bases. V dropped 2 bases and J dropped 2; count of bases not matched to a gene: 4. Per germline, CDR1 SGHTA and CDR2 FQGTGA. CDR3 size: 15 residues. CDR3 sequence (DNA): TGTGCCAGCAGCTTACAGGGGGCCCTACAAGAGACCCAGTACTTC. This encodes CASSLQGALQETQYF.

J is TRBJ2-7 and V is TRBV4-2, with 10 bases lining up with TRBD1. CDR1 is LGHNA, CDR2 YNFKEQ, per germline. Trimming cost V 5 bases and J 3 bases; bases outside gene matches: 4. This CDR3 spans 14 amino acids. This CDR3 is CASSSRDRGYEQYF. The CDR3 nucleotides are TGTGCCAGCAGCTCCCGGGACAGGGGCTACGAGCAGTACTTC.

The rearrangement uses TRBV5-6 and TRBJ1-4; the D gene is possibly TRBD1 (6 bases). The CDR3 totals 15 residues. V lost 4 bases and J lost 1, with 11 bases in between. Germline CDR1 SGHDT, CDR2 YYEEEE. The CDR3 here is CASSPRGLTNEKLFF. Written as DNA, the CDR3 is TGTGCCAGCAGCCCCCGGGGGCTAACTAATGAAAAACTGTTTTTT.

This clone was counted a single time. The rearrangement joins TRBV5-4 to TRBJ1-1; 10 bases line up with TRBD1. The trim removed 7 bases at V and 2 bases at J, leaving 5 bases unmatched. Germline lookup yields CDR1 SGHNT and CDR2 YYREEE (reference sequence). This CDR3 region has 14 residues. The CDR3 protein is CASGKTGGNTEAFF. The CDR3 region has the DNA TGTGCCAGCGGCAAGACAGGGGGCAACACTGAAGCTTTCTTT.

This chain uses TRBV6-1 with TRBJ1-3; D may be TRBD1 (5 bases). The CDR3 runs 13 residues. Germline-derived CDR1 and CDR2 are MNHNS and SASEGT. Trimming left V 6 bases short and J 8 bases short, with 14 bases between. The CDR3 DNA is TGTGCCAGCAGGGCGGAGGGGAAGGACACCATATATTTT. Encoded protein: CASRAEGKDTIYF.

The CDR3, as DNA: TGTGCCAGCAGCTTTAACAGGGACGGCTACACCTTC. This codes for CASSFNRDGYTF. V gene TRBV6-5 combines with J gene TRBJ1-2; D perhaps matches TRBD1 (6 bases). V was pared by 6 bases and J by 8 bases, with 13 bases between. Looked up from germline, CDR1 is MNHEY and CDR2 is SVGAGI. This CDR3 region has 12 residues.

This chain links TRBV19 with TRBJ1-5, with 11 bases lining up with TRBD1. CDR1 and CDR2 from the germline V gene are LNHDA and SQIVND (reference sequence). The CDR3 contains 16 residues. V was clipped by 2 bases and J by 3 bases; unmatched bases: 3. CDR3 amino acids: CASSIRGQGVNQPQHF. CDR3 coding DNA: TGTGCCAGTAGTATAAGGGGACAGGGGGTCAATCAGCCCCAGCATTTT.

V and J are TRBV7-6 and TRBJ2-5; D not certain. The CDR3 runs to 16 residues. Trimming took off 1 base at V and 1 base at J, with 13 bases between the two ends. Per germline, CDR1 SGHVS and CDR2 FNYEAQ. Here the CDR3 DNA reads TGTGCCAGCAGCTTAGGGAACAACCCCATCCAAGAGACCCAGTACTTC. Translated: CASSLGNNPIQETQYF.

Comments on this clone: This CDR3 is also generated by other DNA sequences in the sample. V and J are TRBV28 and TRBJ1-2; D uncertain. Per germline, CDR1 MDHEN and CDR2 SYDVKM. The V gene lost 6 bases and the J gene lost 4 bases, with 18 bases spanning the gap. This CDR3 has 15 amino acids. The CDR3 loop reads CASSSPGIGSYGYTF. CDR3 coding DNA: TGTGCCAGCAGCTCCCCCGGCATAGGGTCCTATGGCTACACCTTC.

The CDR3 reads CASSPRGLYEQYF. The CDR3 nucleotides are TGTGCCAGCAGTCCCAGGGGTCTCTACGAGCAGTACTTC. This sequence joins TRBV6-1 and TRBJ2-7; a possible D gene is TRBD1 (6 bases). V shed 5 bases and J shed 3 bases, with 11 bases lying between them. The V gene's germline CDR1 is MNHNS and CDR2 SASEGT. This CDR3 is 13 amino acids long.

The genes are TRBV6-1 and TRBJ2-7; 7 nucleotides align to TRBD1. The germline V gene encodes CDR1 MNHNS and CDR2 SASEGT. The CDR3 contains 15 residues. V dropped 2 bases and J dropped 2; count of bases not matched to a gene: 6. This CDR3 reads CASSEQTGETYEQYF. Here the CDR3 DNA reads TGTGCCAGCAGTGAACAAACAGGGGAAACCTACGAGCAGTACTTC.

This chain's CDR3 is CASSTGTGYGNEQFF. CDR3 DNA: TGTGCCAGTAGTACCGGGACAGGTTATGGGAATGAGCAGTTCTTC. The rearrangement uses TRBV19 and TRBJ2-1; 8 bases are a match to TRBD1. This CDR3 contains 15 residues. Germline lookup yields CDR1 LNHDA and CDR2 SQIVND (reference sequence). Unmatched junction bases numbered 9, after V lost 4 bases and J lost 7 bases. Variable domain in full (rest from reference TRBV19 and TRBJ2-1): DGGITQSPKYLFRKEGQNVTLSCEQNLNHDAMYWYRQDPGQGLRLIYYSQIVNDFQKGDIAEGYSVSREKKESFPLTVTSAQKNPTAFYLCASSTGTGYGNEQFFGPGTRLTVL.

The chain couples TRBV19 to TRBJ1-5; no definite D call. V was pared by 4 bases and J by 6 bases, with 10 bases between. From germline, CDR1 is LNHDA and CDR2 SQIVND (reference sequence). The CDR3 has 13 amino acids. This CDR3 reads CASSTNVGQPQHF. CDR3 coding DNA: TGTGCCAGTAGTACTAATGTAGGTCAGCCCCAGCATTTT.

The chain links TRBV7-2 to TRBJ1-1, with unresolved D. This CDR3 spans 12 amino acids. From germline, CDR1 is SGHTA and CDR2 FQGNSA. The ends were cut back, 2 bases at V and 0 bases at J, with 1 base in the middle. This chain's CDR3 is CASSLLNTEAFF. The CDR3 DNA sequence: TGTGCCAGCAGCTTATTGAACACTGAAGCTTTCTTT.

The chain has TRBV2 and TRBJ2-5; 7 bases match TRBD1. The tail of the sequence fits TRBJ2-7 better, so the J call may be wrong. Germline CDR1 is SNHLY and CDR2 is FYNNEI. The CDR3 length is 13 residues. The CDR3 DNA is TGTGCCAGCAGCGAAAGGACAGGCTACGAGCAGTACTTC. Its protein is CASSERTGYEQYF.

V usage is TRBV6-5 and J usage is TRBJ2-5, with 10 bases identical to TRBD1. The end of the DNA is better explained by TRBJ2-7, so the J call may be wrong. Germline assignment: CDR1 MNHEY and CDR2 SVGAGI. The CDR3 is made up of 15 amino acids. CDR3 sequence reads: CASSYRRDRGYEQYF. The CDR3 DNA reads TGTGCCAGCAGTTACCGCCGGGACAGGGGTTACGAGCAGTACTTC.

The gene calls are TRBV28 and TRBJ1-5, with D unresolved. In germline, CDR1 is MDHEN, CDR2 SYDVKM. Trimming stripped 5 bases from V and 4 bases from J, with 15 bases between. This CDR3 comprises 15 residues. The CDR3 protein is CASSTPGFSNQPQHF. The DNA for the CDR3 is TGTGCCAGCAGTACCCCAGGTTTTTCAAATCAGCCCCAGCATTTT.

The chain employs TRBV2 and TRBJ2-1; no definite D call. V was clipped by 5 bases and J by 5 bases, with 7 bases between them. The germline V gene has CDR1 SNHLY and CDR2 FYNNEI. The CDR3 consists of 12 residues. The CDR3 DNA follows: TGTGCCAGCAGTATTGGGGACAATGAGCAGTTCTTC. Its translation is CASSIGDNEQFF.

The chain employs TRBV5-4 and TRBJ2-2; 8 nucleotides agree with TRBD1. Germline values: CDR1 SGHNT, CDR2 YYREEE (reference sequence). V gave up 5 bases and J gave up 4 bases; unmatched junction bases: 10. The CDR3 runs 16 residues. CDR3 coding DNA: TGTGCCAGCAGTTCTGACAGGGGACGATCCACCGGGGAGCTGTTTTTT. This translates into CASSSDRGRSTGELFF.

The chain carries TRBV18 and TRBJ2-1, with TRBD2 matching over 8 bases. From germline, CDR1 is KGHSH and CDR2 LQKENI. The CDR3 sequence is 15 residues long. The V gene end was trimmed by 1 base and the J gene end by 6 bases; junction bases not matched to a gene: 5. In DNA form, the CDR3 reads TGTGCCAGCTCACCACAAAGCGGGAGCACCAATGAGCAGTTCTTC. Encoded protein: CASSPQSGSTNEQFF.

J is TRBJ2-6 and V is TRBV21-1; the table names TRBD1, a call not compared with the DNA. TRBV21-1 is a known pseudogene. The CDR3 totals 16 residues. The CDR3 nucleotides are TGTGCCAGCAGCAAAGGTCCAAACACTGGGGCCAACGTCCTGACTTTC. It is translated as CASSKGPNTGANVLTF.

This sequence joins TRBV6-5 and TRBJ2-7; 7 bases are shared with TRBD2. Trimming took 2 bases from V and 2 from J; bases not matched to a gene: 9. CDR1 is MNHEY and CDR2 is SVGAGI in the germline V gene. This CDR3 is 16 amino acids long. CDR3 sequence: CASSYGGGLRPYEQYF. CDR3 nucleotide sequence: TGTGCCAGCAGTTACGGCGGGGGTTTGAGGCCCTACGAGCAGTACTTC.

The rearrangement joins TRBV2 to TRBJ2-1; 13 bases match TRBD2. After removal of 4 bases from V and 9 bases from J, the junction contained 6 bases not matched to a gene. CDR1 and CDR2 from the germline V gene are SNHLY and FYNNEI. This CDR3 has 15 amino acids. CDR3 nucleotides: TGTGCCAGCAGTGCCCCGGGACTAGCGGGATCTGAGCAGTTCTTC. This sequence encodes CASSAPGLAGSEQFF.

The chain combines TRBV5-1 with TRBJ2-3, with 13 positions matching TRBD2. The germline gives CDR1 SGHRS, CDR2 YFSETQ. The CDR3 is made up of 16 amino acids. V shed 4 bases and J 3 bases; nucleotides not matched to a gene: 5. The CDR3 bases are TGCGCCAGCAGCCCACCGACTAGCGGGAGGACAGATACGCAGTATTTT. Residues: CASSPPTSGRTDTQYF.

V and J are TRBV28 and TRBJ2-3, with D possibly being TRBD2 (7 bases). Germline assignment: CDR1 MDHEN and CDR2 SYDVKM. CDR3 size: 16 residues. V was shortened by 2 bases and J by 4 bases, with 16 bases between the two germline ends. The CDR3 loop reads CASSLIGGLRSDTQYF. DNA for the CDR3: TGTGCCAGCAGTTTAATCGGGGGGCTACGTTCAGATACGCAGTATTTT.

This clone was observed a single time. This chain connects TRBV21-1 to TRBJ2-7; TRBD2 is the table's D call, not checked against the DNA. TRBV21-1 is assigned pseudogene status. The CDR3 is made up of 16 amino acids. The CDR3 reads CASSKAQTSGPYEQYF. The CDR3 DNA follows: TGTGCCAGCAGCAAAGCACAAACTAGCGGACCCTACGAGCAGTACTTC.

V usage is TRBV6-6 and J usage is TRBJ2-7, with TRBD2 matching 7 bases. The CDR3 spans 14 residues. Looked up from germline, CDR1 is MNHNY and CDR2 is SVGAGI (reference sequence). V was clipped by 7 bases and J by 1 base; unmatched bases: 7. For the CDR3, the DNA is TGTGCCAGCAACTTAGCGGGCATGTCCTACGAGCAGTACTTC. Encoded protein: CASNLAGMSYEQYF.